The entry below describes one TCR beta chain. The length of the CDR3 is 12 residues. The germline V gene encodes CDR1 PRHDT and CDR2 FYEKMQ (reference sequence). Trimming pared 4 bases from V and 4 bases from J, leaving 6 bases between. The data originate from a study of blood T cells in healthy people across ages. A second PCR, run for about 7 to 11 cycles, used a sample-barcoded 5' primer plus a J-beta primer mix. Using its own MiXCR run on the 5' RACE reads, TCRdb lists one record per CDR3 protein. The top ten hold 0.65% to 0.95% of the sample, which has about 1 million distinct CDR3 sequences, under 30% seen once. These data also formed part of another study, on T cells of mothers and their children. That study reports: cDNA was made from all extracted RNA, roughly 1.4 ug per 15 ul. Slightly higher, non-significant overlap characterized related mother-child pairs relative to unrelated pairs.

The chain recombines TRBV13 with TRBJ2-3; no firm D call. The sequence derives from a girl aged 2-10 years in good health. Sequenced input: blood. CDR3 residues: CASSSVSDTQYF. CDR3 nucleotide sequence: TGTGCCAGCAGCTCCGTCTCAGATACGCAGTATTTT.